The clone carrying this TCR beta chain occurred many times. The antigen is unknown. This sample is part of a study of T cell repertoires in cytomegalovirus infection. Study information: Public TCR beta signatures indicated both CMV infection and matching HLA type.

Study-wide results and limits: CMV-specific TCR beta clonotypes restricted by HLA-C dominated the ex vivo response. Cumulative frequency (of public TCR beta family members) identified carriers of CMV plus the relevant HLA.

The germline V gene encodes CDR1 MNHEY and CDR2 SVGEGT. The CDR3 contains 14 residues. V was clipped by 6 bases and J by 7 bases, with 13 bases between them. Using its own MiXCR run on the reads, TCRdb lists one record per CDR3 protein. The sample includes 200,000 to 300,000 distinct CDR3 sequences, roughly 9.1% of them seen just once. The gene calls are TRBV6-2 or TRBV6-3 and TRBJ1-6; D perhaps matches TRBD1 (5 bases). Sequencing input: PBMCs. The TCR originated in a human donor in good health (CMV status not recorded). Some clones in this sample may be carry-over from other donors' samples. CDR3 sequence: CASRRDGSNSPLHF. For the CDR3, the DNA is TGTGCCAGCAGGAGGGACGGCTCGAATTCACCCCTCCACTTT.